This TCR beta chain was sequenced for a study of blood T cell repertoires in COVID-19 (TCRdb year 2020). Study-wide context: Collaborator samples came from the United States, Italy and Spain and covered acute and convalescent phases of COVID-19. The prospective study material was composed of cDNA or gDNA derived from T cells, B-cell-depleted T cells, or PBMCs. Subjects who had been exposed to COVID-19, were actively infected with it, or had recovered from it provided the deeply sampled blood TCRbeta repertoires that made up the dataset. The repertoires were released in a freely available public database meant as a resource for research on the immune response to SARS-CoV-2. The samples were drawn from two sources: the first 160 participants of the ongoing ImmuneRACE study, and 1,000 to 1,500 subjects contributed by 6 global collaborators. Sample metadata almost always included a de-identified subject ID, COVID-19 status, age in years and sex. Where available, HLA class I and class II types were taken from metadata supplied by the sample provider and were not determined by assay-based typing. The paper's findings and limits, for the study overall: The amount of clinical and demographic metadata varied by source and participant and was provided uncurated.

Turning to this clone: Its specific antigen is unknown. No base qualities exist here, and no much larger clone lies one base off it.

V loses 6 bases, J loses 4 bases, and the germline ends lie 13 bases apart. The CDR3 runs 13 amino acids, cysteine and phenylalanine included. Only the CDR3 DNA stays, 39 bases, in frame from base 1. Reading the germline V gene (reference sequence) gives CDR1 MNHNY and CDR2 SVGAGI. The collaborating institutions used their own protocols to collect whole blood in K2EDTA tubes. For TCRbeta analysis, collaborator samples were shipped as frozen whole blood, as isolated PBMCs, or as DNA extracted from either sample type. TCRbeta CDR3 regions were amplified from genomic DNA using the immunoSEQ Assay, a bias-controlled multiplex PCR. As for the authors' bioinformatics: Within the assay, amplification of reference gene primers was used to estimate how many nucleated cells each sample contained. To quantify the absolute abundance of each unique TCRbeta CDR3 rearrangement, sequence reads were collapsed and filtered. For each sample, productive Simpson clonality was calculated by taking the square root of Simpson's diversity index across productive rearrangements. Entries here come from immuneACCESS through TCRdb and include only in-frame sequences with V and J called. Some clones fail to appear in such tables; in the studies checked, an unresolved V gene covers under half of the shortfall, and the cause of the remainder is unknown. V and J calls and clone size are as listed in that table; D and trimming were resolved from the DNA. The sample records approximately 100,000 clones, less than 90% of which are singletons. Around a sixth of the sample goes to the ten largest clones.

Sequencing input: peripheral blood. Rearrangement joined TRBV6-6 to TRBJ2-7, with a weak D call of TRBD2 (6 bases match). This clonotype was obtained from an older woman with acute or convalescent COVID-19. In nucleotide form, the sequence is TGTGCCAGCAGACACGGGAGTGGGTACGAGCAGTACTTC. Translated, this gives CASRHGSGYEQYF.